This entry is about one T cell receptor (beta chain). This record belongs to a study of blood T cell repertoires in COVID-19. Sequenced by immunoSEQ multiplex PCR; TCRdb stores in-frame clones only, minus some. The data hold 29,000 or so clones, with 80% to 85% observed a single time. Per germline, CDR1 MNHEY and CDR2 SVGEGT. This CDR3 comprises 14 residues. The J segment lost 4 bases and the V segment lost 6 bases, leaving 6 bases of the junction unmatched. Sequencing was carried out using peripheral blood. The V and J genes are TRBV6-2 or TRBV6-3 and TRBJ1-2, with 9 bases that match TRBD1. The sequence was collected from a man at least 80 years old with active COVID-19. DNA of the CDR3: TGTGCCAGCAGCCTGGACAGGGGACCCTATGGCTACACCTTC. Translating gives CASSLDRGPYGYTF.